Below, 25 T cell receptor beta chains from the same sample are listed, as sequenced in a study of CD8 T cells in ankylosing spondylitis. Via MiXCR, TCRdb re-called the 5' RACE reads, giving one row per CDR3 protein. The table shows 350,000 to 450,000 distinct CDR3 sequences, with approximately 20% occurring only once. Material: blood, either unsorted or a sorted T cell fraction (not recorded which). These receptors all stem from a male donor with ankylosing spondylitis or in good health (not recorded which).

The rearrangement joins TRBV12-3 or TRBV12-4 to TRBJ2-1; D remains unclear. This CDR3 is 13 amino acids long. With 7 bases removed from V and 5 bases from J, the gap between germline ends came to 12 bases. This CDR3 reads CASNGDNNNEQFF. CDR3 in DNA: TGTGCCAGCAACGGCGACAACAACAATGAGCAGTTCTTC.

This clonotype came up a few times. The chain employs TRBV4-1 and TRBJ1-1; no definite D call. There are 14 residues in the CDR3. V was shortened by 0 bases and J by 6 bases, with 11 bases between the two germline ends. Germline V gene data show CDR1 as MGHRA and CDR2 as YSYEKL. CDR3 DNA sequence: TGCGCCAGCAGCCAAGAATCGGAGGACCCTGAAGCTTTCTTT. Translation gives CASSQESEDPEAFF.

In this sample, this clonotype turned up a few times. The chain is built from TRBV6-1 and TRBJ1-5; D is uncertain. Germline lookup yields CDR1 MNHNS and CDR2 SASEGT. The CDR3 totals 14 residues. V lost 1 base, J lost 3 bases, and 7 bases lay in between. The CDR3 nucleotides are TGTGCCAGCAGTGAAGACGGCTCCAATCAGCCCCAGCATTTT. Translated, it gives CASSEDGSNQPQHF.

The chain is built from TRBV18 and TRBJ2-2, with 8 bases fitting TRBD1. Trimming took 3 bases from V and 4 from J; bases not matched to a gene: 16. In germline, CDR1 is KGHSH, CDR2 LQKENI. This CDR3 is built from 19 residues. Here the CDR3 DNA reads TGTGCCAGCTCACCCTCACAGGGGGAAGATAAATACGGCACCGGGGAGCTGTTTTTT. Translated: CASSPSQGEDKYGTGELFF.

This clonotype was seen more than once but under ten times. The gene calls are TRBV12-3 or TRBV12-4 and TRBJ2-7, with 9 bases lining up with TRBD1. The CDR3 has 14 amino acids. V lost 7 bases and J lost 4; bases outside the gene matches: 8. CDR3 residues: CASTNGGTGYEQYF. The CDR3 coding sequence is TGTGCCAGCACTAACGGGGGGACAGGGTACGAGCAGTACTTC.

The chain is built from TRBV4-1 and TRBJ2-7; 8 nucleotides line up with TRBD2. The CDR3 loop spans 16 amino acids. Germline lookup yields CDR1 MGHRA and CDR2 YSYEKL. V was clipped by 3 bases and J by 2 bases; unmatched bases: 9. The DNA for the CDR3 is TGCGCCAGCAGCCAGGCTGGAGCGGGGGCGCCCTACGAGCAGTACTTC. Amino acid sequence: CASSQAGAGAPYEQYF.

The chain employs TRBV11-2 and TRBJ1-2, with D unresolved. Looked up from germline, CDR1 is SGHAT and CDR2 is FQNNGV. V gave up 8 bases and J gave up 2 bases, with 15 bases separating them. The length of the CDR3 is 14 residues. The CDR3 nucleotides read TGTGCCAGCGAGGCGGGTTGGCCAAACTATGGCTACACCTTC. Encoded protein: CASEAGWPNYGYTF. The entire variable domain, with the rest obtained from reference TRBV11-2 and TRBJ1-2, is as follows: EAGVAQSPRYKIIEKRQSVAFWCNPISGHATLYWYQQILGQGPKLLIQFQNNGVVDDSQLPKDRFSAERLKGVDSTLKIQPAKLEDSAVYLCASEAGWPNYGYTFGSGTRLTVV.

The gene calls are TRBV4-1 and TRBJ2-2, with 7 bases that match TRBD1. Germline V CDR1 and CDR2: MGHRA, YSYEKL. Unmatched junction bases numbered 8, after V lost 1 base and J lost 6 bases. The CDR3 is 16 amino acids. The CDR3 spells CASSQVSQGEPGELFF. Written as DNA, the CDR3 is TGCGCCAGCAGCCAAGTCTCCCAGGGGGAGCCCGGGGAGCTGTTTTTT.

The J gene is TRBJ1-2, the V gene TRBV3-1; perhaps TRBD1 as D (6 bases). V gave up 1 base and J gave up 5 bases, with 11 bases separating them. This CDR3 has 14 residues. CDR1 is LGHDT and CDR2 is YNNKEL in the germline V gene (reference sequence). This CDR3 reads CASSQGTATYGYTF. CDR3 bases: TGTGCCAGCAGCCAAGGGACAGCTACTTATGGCTACACCTTC.

The chain has TRBV27 and TRBJ2-5; D is perhaps TRBD1 or TRBD2 (5 bases each). This CDR3 spans 14 amino acids. V lost 6 bases, J lost 5 bases, and 16 bases lay in between. Germline V gives CDR1 MNHEY, CDR2 SMNVEV (reference sequence). The CDR3, as DNA: TGTGCCAGCAGACAAACTAGATGGGGGGAGACCCAGTACTTC. Protein product: CASRQTRWGETQYF.

This chain links TRBV25-1 with TRBJ2-7; D is ambiguous. Germline V CDR1 and CDR2: MGHDK, SYGVNS. The CDR3 runs to 11 residues. With 1 base removed from V and 7 bases from J, the gap between germline ends came to 5 bases. CDR3 coding DNA: TGTGCCAGCAGTGAATCTCGGGAGCAGTACTTC. Its translation is CASSESREQYF.

V gene TRBV3-1 combines with J gene TRBJ2-2; 9 bases match TRBD1. Per germline, CDR1 LGHDT and CDR2 YNNKEL (reference sequence). This CDR3 has 16 residues. The ends lost 3 bases at V and 6 bases at J; junction bases unmatched: 8. The CDR3 DNA sequence: TGTGCCAGCAGCCAGGGACAGGGACCCACGCCCGGGGAGCTGTTTTTT. It codes for CASSQGQGPTPGELFF. Looking up the rest from reference TRBV3-1 and TRBJ2-2 gives the full variable domain: DTAVSQTPKYLVTQMGNDKSIKCEQNLGHDTMYWYKQDSKKFLKIMFSYNNKELIINETVPNRFSPKSPDKAHLNLHINSLELGDSAVYFCASSQGQGPTPGELFFGEGSRLTVL.

The rearrangement joins TRBV12-3 or TRBV12-4 to TRBJ2-3; D is possibly TRBD2 (5 bases). V was trimmed by 6 bases and J by 6 bases, leaving 10 bases between them. The CDR3 is made up of 12 amino acids. Here the CDR3 DNA reads TGTGCCAGCAGCCGGTCGGGGGATACGCAGTATTTT. Translating gives CASSRSGDTQYF.

This clonotype was seen a few times. The chain employs TRBV12-3 or TRBV12-4 and TRBJ2-5; TRBD2 aligns across 9 bases. V shed 8 bases and J 5 bases; nucleotides not matched to a gene: 9. The CDR3 is made up of 14 amino acids. The CDR3 protein is CASAGGGLYETQYF. In nucleotides, the CDR3 is TGTGCCAGCGCGGGGGGGGGGCTATATGAGACCCAGTACTTC.

This clonotype has just a few counts. The chain employs TRBV12-3 or TRBV12-4 and TRBJ2-7; 10 bases match TRBD2. The CDR3 has 13 residues. V gave up 5 bases and J gave up 7 bases; unmatched junction bases: 5. The CDR3 sequence: CASSPGLATEQYF. Here the CDR3 DNA reads TGTGCCAGCAGTCCGGGACTAGCGACAGAGCAGTACTTC.

This clonotype was detected a few times. The rearrangement links TRBV5-5 to TRBJ2-1; D is undetermined. The CDR3 is 12 residues long. CDR1 and CDR2 from the germline V gene are SGHKS and YYEKEE (reference sequence). The V end was cut by 5 bases, the J end by 5 bases, with 8 bases between. CDR3 region: CASRVTDNEQFF. For the CDR3, the DNA is TGTGCCAGCAGGGTCACCGACAATGAGCAGTTCTTC.

The chain links TRBV20-1 to TRBJ2-1; unclear D gene. This CDR3 is built from 12 residues. With 7 bases removed from V and 4 bases from J, the gap between germline ends came to 11 bases. Germline V gene sequence: CDR1 DFQATT, CDR2 SNEGSKA (reference sequence). The CDR3 loop reads CSVPDGYNEQFF. The CDR3 DNA follows: TGCAGTGTGCCGGACGGGTACAATGAGCAGTTCTTC.

The genes are TRBV4-2 and TRBJ2-4; 7 bases match TRBD2. Germline CDR1 reads LGHNA; CDR2 reads YNFKEQ. This CDR3 comprises 15 residues. V shed 2 bases, J shed 4 bases, and the junction held 5 bases outside the gene matches. CDR3: CASSQWGEGKNIQYF. The CDR3 region has the DNA TGTGCCAGCAGCCAATGGGGGGAGGGGAAAAACATTCAGTACTTC.

The chain has TRBV12-3 or TRBV12-4 and TRBJ1-2, with D possibly TRBD1 on 6 matching bases. The CDR3 is 13 residues long. V was shortened by 2 bases and J by 6 bases, with 10 bases between the two germline ends. This chain's CDR3 is CASSLPHRDGYTF. In DNA form, the CDR3 reads TGTGCCAGCAGTTTACCCCACAGGGATGGCTACACCTTC.

The chain joins TRBV4-1 to TRBJ1-5; unclear D gene. Trimming left V 3 bases short and J 0 bases short, with 6 bases between. CDR1 and CDR2 from the germline V gene are MGHRA and YSYEKL. This CDR3 has 14 amino acids. In DNA, the CDR3 is TGCGCCAGCAGCCAGGAGGATAGCAATCAGCCCCAGCATTTT. Translation gives CASSQEDSNQPQHF.

The table lists this clonotype with a few counts. CDR3 DNA sequence: TGTGCCAGCCCCGGGGAATCTGGAAACACCATATATTTT. Encoded protein: CASPGESGNTIYF. V gene TRBV7-3 combines with J gene TRBJ1-3; D unclear. V was trimmed by 8 bases and J by 1 base, leaving 9 bases between them. There are 13 residues in the CDR3. Germline CDR1 and CDR2: SGHTA and FQGTGA.

The chain links TRBV29-1 to TRBJ2-3; D is unresolved. V shed 3 bases and J shed 3 bases, with 16 bases lying between them. Per germline, CDR1 SQVTM and CDR2 ANQGSEA. The CDR3 totals 15 residues. The DNA for the CDR3 is TGCAGCGTTGAGTTTACTGGGGATATGACAGATACGCAGTATTTT. Encoded protein: CSVEFTGDMTDTQYF.

This clonotype was detected a few times. The chain has TRBV20-1 and TRBJ2-5, with 14 bases lining up with TRBD2. Germline V lookup: CDR1 DFQATT, CDR2 SNEGSKA (reference sequence). This CDR3 region has 18 residues. V dropped 1 base and J dropped 4; count of bases not matched to a gene: 11. The DNA for the CDR3 is TGCAGTGCTAGAGGGGAGACTAGCGGGGGGGTAGTTACAGAGACCCAGTACTTC. Its protein product is CSARGETSGGVVTETQYF.

This clonotype was observed a handful of times. This chain links TRBV12-3 or TRBV12-4 with TRBJ2-2; unclear D gene. The CDR3 has 15 amino acids. Deletions cut 5 bases from V and 6 bases from J, with 16 bases between. CDR3: CASSELRAGPGELFF. For the CDR3, the DNA is TGTGCCAGCAGTGAGCTTAGGGCCGGGCCCGGGGAGCTGTTTTTT.

The table lists this clonotype with a few counts. The CDR3 region has the DNA TGTGCCAGCAGCCTAGGACAGGGGGCAGAGGAGACCCAGTACTTC. It specifies CASSLGQGAEETQYF. The chain carries TRBV7-9 and TRBJ2-5; TRBD1 matches at 11 bases. CDR3 length: 15 residues. The V gene end was trimmed by 5 bases and the J gene end by 5 bases; junction bases not matched to a gene: 7. The germline V gene encodes CDR1 SEHNR and CDR2 FQNEAQ (reference sequence).